The 26 T cell receptor beta chains listed next were all sequenced from one sample in a study of cytomegalovirus exposure and HLA in healthy donors. A multiplex PCR was run with 60 Vbeta primers and 13 Jbeta primers. Clones were read by immunoSEQ multiplex PCR, and TCRdb kept only the in-frame ones, dropping some. Of over 150,000 clones listed, 80% are singletons. Material for sequencing was PBMCs. These receptors originate from a man aged 18-30 years in good health and CMV-seropositive.

V usage is TRBV11-3 and J usage is TRBJ1-4; D gene unclear. The CDR3 has 15 amino acids. The V end lost 1 base, the J end lost 0 bases, and 6 bases lay between the germline ends. Germline-derived CDR1 and CDR2 are SGHNT and YENEEA. The chain's CDR3 is CASSLVLATNEKLFF. For the CDR3, the DNA is TGTGCCAGCAGCTTAGTACTAGCAACTAATGAAAAACTGTTTTTT.

The V gene is TRBV5-1, the J gene TRBJ2-1; possible D gene TRBD2, 6 bases. V was shortened by 0 bases and J by 5 bases, with 12 bases between the two germline ends. The germline V gene encodes CDR1 SGHRS and CDR2 YFSETQ. CDR3 length: 15 amino acids. The CDR3 is CASSLELAMNNEQFF. In DNA, the CDR3 is TGCGCCAGCAGCTTGGAACTAGCTATGAACAATGAGCAGTTCTTC.

The genes are TRBV30 and TRBJ2-3; D gene uncertain. The CDR3 is 14 amino acids. V lost 4 bases and J 0 bases, leaving 11 bases between the germline ends. Germline lookup yields CDR1 GTSNPN and CDR2 SVGIG (reference sequence). The CDR3 spells CAWTLLVSTDTQYF. The CDR3, as DNA: TGTGCCTGGACTCTCCTTGTGAGCACAGATACGCAGTATTTT.

The chain recombines TRBV2 with TRBJ1-5; TRBD1 matches 7 bases. Trimming removed 3 bases from V and 1 base from J; junction bases left unmatched: 3. This CDR3 contains 15 residues. Germline V gene data show CDR1 as SNHLY and CDR2 as FYNNEI. The CDR3 nucleotides are TGTGCCAGCAGTGACAGGGGGGAGAGCAATCAGCCCCAGCATTTT. It codes for CASSDRGESNQPQHF. Filled out from reference TRBV2 and TRBJ1-5, the complete variable domain reads EPEVTQTPSHQVTQMGQEVILRCVPISNHLYFYWYRQILGQKVEFLVSFYNNEISEKSEIFDDQFSVERPDGSNFTLKIRSTKLEDSAMYFCASSDRGESNQPQHFGDGTRLSIL.

The J gene is TRBJ2-5, the V gene TRBV29-1, with D perhaps matching TRBD2 (5 bases). CDR1 SQVTM and CDR2 ANQGSEA come from the germline V gene. The CDR3 has 13 amino acids. The ends were cut back, 2 bases at V and 9 bases at J, with 16 bases in the middle. The CDR3 DNA is TGCAGCGTTGAATTCTCGCTAGCCCAAGCCCAGTACTTC. It is translated as CSVEFSLAQAQYF.

This chain connects TRBV18 to TRBJ1-1, with 8 bases identical to TRBD1. The CDR3 runs 17 residues. Losses at the gene ends were 3 bases for V and 0 bases for J; bases not matched to a gene: 9. In germline, CDR1 is KGHSH, CDR2 LQKENI. For the CDR3, the DNA is TGTGCCAGCTCACCGACCGGGACAGGCCTCATGAACACTGAAGCTTTCTTT. Protein product: CASSPTGTGLMNTEAFF. The full variable domain, rest sourced from reference TRBV18 and TRBJ1-1, is NAGVMQNPRHLVRRRGQEARLRCSPMKGHSHVYWYRQLPEEGLKFMVYLQKENIIDESGMPKERFSAEFPKEGPSILRIQQVVRGDSAAYFCASSPTGTGLMNTEAFFGQGTRLTVV.

This clone occurred a few times. The chain employs TRBV29-1 and TRBJ1-4, with 7 bases matching TRBD1. CDR1 SQVTM and CDR2 ANQGSEA come from the germline V gene. The CDR3 spans 13 residues. The V gene end was trimmed by 5 bases and the J gene end by 6 bases; junction bases not matched to a gene: 6. The CDR3 protein is CSVQGGSDEKLFF. Written as DNA, the CDR3 is TGCAGCGTTCAGGGGGGTTCGGATGAAAAACTGTTTTTT.

CDR3 nucleotides: TGTGCCAGCAGCTATGACAGTAGGAACACCGGGGAGCTGTTTTTT. It yields the protein CASSYDSRNTGELFF. The rearrangement joins TRBV5-6 to TRBJ2-2; D possibly corresponds to TRBD1 (5 bases). The CDR3 extends over 15 amino acids. V was cut by 3 bases and J by 1 base, with 10 bases left in between. Germline V gives CDR1 SGHDT, CDR2 YYEEEE. Full variable domain (remainder filled in from reference TRBV5-6 and TRBJ2-2): DAGVTQSPTHLIKTRGQQVTLRCSPKSGHDTVSWYQQALGQGPQFIFQYYEEEERQRGNFPDRFSGHQFPNYSSELNVNALLLGDSALYLCASSYDSRNTGELFFGEGSRLTVL.

This chain links TRBV7-9 with TRBJ1-1; D remains ambiguous. Trimming cost V 0 bases and J 7 bases, with 9 bases left between them. Per the germline V gene, CDR1 is SEHNR and CDR2 is FQNEAQ (reference sequence). This CDR3 comprises 13 residues. This chain's CDR3 is CASSLARQDEAFF. In DNA form, the CDR3 reads TGTGCCAGCAGCTTAGCAAGGCAGGATGAAGCTTTCTTT.

The V and J genes are TRBV7-9 and TRBJ2-2, with D unresolved. The germline CDR1 and CDR2 sequences are SEHNR and FQNEAQ (reference sequence). The germline V and J ends were trimmed by 1 base and 6 bases, with 9 bases remaining between them. The CDR3 has 14 amino acids. CDR3 sequence: CASSLVYAPGELFF. CDR3 in DNA: TGTGCCAGCAGCTTAGTCTACGCCCCCGGGGAGCTGTTTTTT. Complete variable domain (other parts from reference TRBV7-9 and TRBJ2-2): DTGVSQNPRHKITKRGQNVTFRCDPISEHNRLYWYRQTLGQGPEFLTYFQNEAQLEKSRLLSDRFSAERPKGSFSTLEIQRTEQGDSAMYLCASSLVYAPGELFFGEGSRLTVL.

The rearrangement uses TRBV11-3 and TRBJ2-1; a weak D match, TRBD2 (6 bases). CDR1 is SGHNT and CDR2 is YENEEA in the germline V gene. Trimming removed 4 bases at V and 6 bases at J, with 13 bases between. The CDR3 has 14 residues. Here the CDR3 reads CASSSSGTLNEQFF. In nucleotides, the CDR3 is TGTGCCAGCAGCTCTTCAGGGACTCTCAATGAGCAGTTCTTC.

The V gene is TRBV27, the J gene TRBJ2-2; perhaps TRBD1 as D (6 bases). Germline V gene sequence: CDR1 MNHEY, CDR2 SMNVEV (reference sequence). Trimming shortened V by 2 bases and J by 2 bases, and 9 bases separated the two germline ends. CDR3 length: 15 amino acids. The CDR3 spells CASSLGTTNTGELFF. DNA for the CDR3: TGTGCCAGCAGTTTAGGGACAACAAACACCGGGGAGCTGTTTTTT.

The chain joins TRBV7-9 to TRBJ1-1; 10 bases line up with TRBD1. Germline trimming cut 3 bases from V and 6 bases from J; bases unmatched to any gene: 7. The germline CDR1 and CDR2 sequences are SEHNR and FQNEAQ (reference sequence). The CDR3 is 15 amino acids. The CDR3 DNA reads TGTGCCAGCAGCTTCCTCCGGGACAGGGGTTCTGAAGCTTTCTTT. Translation: CASSFLRDRGSEAFF.

This clone is a singleton in its sample. The chain uses TRBV27 and TRBJ1-2; TRBD1 matches 10 bases. V was pared by 2 bases and J by 4 bases, with 1 base of the junction left unmatched. Germline CDR1 reads MNHEY; CDR2 reads SMNVEV (reference sequence). This CDR3 has 14 amino acids. The CDR3 DNA is TGTGCCAGCAGTTTAAGGACAGGGGGCTATGGCTACACCTTC. Amino acids: CASSLRTGGYGYTF.

This rearrangement joins TRBV9 to TRBJ2-3; TRBD1 matches 8 bases. The junction had 4 bases not matched to a gene; V was cut back by 3 bases and J by 10 bases. The V gene's germline CDR1 is SGDLS and CDR2 YYNGEE. The CDR3 is made up of 12 amino acids. The CDR3 DNA is TGTGCCAGCAGCGGAGGACAGGGTTCGCAGTATTTT. It codes for CASSGGQGSQYF.

This chain connects TRBV5-1 to TRBJ2-7, with D possibly TRBD2 on 6 matching bases. Germline V CDR1 and CDR2: SGHRS, YFSETQ. This CDR3 has 16 residues. Trimming cost V 0 bases and J 0 bases, with 13 bases left between them. In nucleotides, the CDR3 is TGCGCCAGCAGCTTGGAACCTAGCGCCAGCTCCTACGAGCAGTACTTC. It translates to CASSLEPSASSYEQYF.

The genes are TRBV4-2 and TRBJ1-2; D remains unclear. Germline lookup yields CDR1 LGHNA and CDR2 YNFKEQ. Between the trimmed V and J ends, which lost 0 bases and 7 bases, there was a span of 15 bases. CDR3 length: 15 amino acids. CDR3 region: CASSQDGRGEGGYTF. The CDR3 bases are TGTGCCAGCAGCCAAGATGGGAGAGGTGAGGGTGGCTACACCTTC.

The rearrangement uses TRBV6-5 and TRBJ1-3; 8 nucleotides align to TRBD1. The trim removed 4 bases at V and 2 bases at J, leaving 7 bases unmatched. The V gene's germline CDR1 is MNHEY and CDR2 SVGAGI. This CDR3 is 16 amino acids long. Here the CDR3 reads CASSSLAGGPGNTIYF. The DNA of the CDR3 is TGTGCCAGCAGTTCCCTGGCAGGGGGCCCTGGAAACACCATATATTTT.

The chain recombines TRBV10-3 with TRBJ1-5; a weak D match, TRBD1 (6 bases). There are 15 residues in the CDR3. Trimming removed 9 bases from V and 0 bases from J, with 15 bases in between. Germline V lookup: CDR1 ENHRY, CDR2 SYGVKD. CDR3 protein: CAIGWGLGSNQPQHF. The CDR3 region has the DNA TGTGCCATAGGCTGGGGGCTTGGTAGCAATCAGCCCCAGCATTTT.

This chain joins TRBV6-1 and TRBJ2-3; D possibly corresponds to TRBD2 (5 bases). Germline CDR1 is MNHNS and CDR2 is SASEGT. Between the trimmed V and J ends, which lost 7 bases and 3 bases, there was a span of 14 bases. The CDR3 runs 14 residues. The CDR3 loop reads CASNTGSRTDTQYF. CDR3 sequence (DNA): TGTGCCAGCAACACGGGAAGCAGGACAGATACGCAGTATTTT.

The J gene is TRBJ2-1, the V gene TRBV4-1; the D gene is possibly TRBD1 (6 bases). Trimming shortened V by 5 bases and J by 1 base, and 12 bases separated the two germline ends. CDR1 is MGHRA and CDR2 is YSYEKL in the germline V gene. The length of the CDR3 is 15 residues. The CDR3 is CASSAQGGSYNEQFF. The CDR3, as DNA: TGCGCCAGCAGCGCACAGGGTGGGTCCTACAATGAGCAGTTCTTC.

In this sample, this clone turned up once. This chain links TRBV19 with TRBJ2-7; TRBD1 aligns across 7 bases. Germline-derived CDR1 and CDR2 are LNHDA and SQIVND (reference sequence). The CDR3 has 16 residues. After removal of 1 base from V and 3 bases from J, the junction contained 9 bases not matched to a gene. CDR3 nucleotides: TGTGCCAGTAGTATAGGCATGGGACAGCAAAGCTACGAGCAGTACTTC. This encodes CASSIGMGQQSYEQYF.

With respect to this clone: The junction departs from the called germline gene at one end, perhaps through a read error. The rearrangement links TRBV6-6 to TRBJ2-5; 8 bases map to TRBD2. The CDR3 is made up of 15 amino acids. Germline-derived CDR1 and CDR2 are MNHNY and SVGAGI (reference sequence). The DNA of the CDR3 is TGTGCCAGCAGGTACTCCGGGACTAGCCAAGAGACCCAGTACTTC. Translating gives CASRYSGTSQETQYF.

J is TRBJ2-3 and V is TRBV4-1; no clear D gene. The germline V gene encodes CDR1 MGHRA and CDR2 YSYEKL. The CDR3 runs to 19 residues. V was clipped by 0 bases and J by 0 bases, with 19 bases between them. The CDR3 sequence is CASSQDRVLTVQSTDTQYF. The CDR3 DNA reads TGCGCCAGCAGCCAAGATCGGGTACTAACTGTCCAGAGCACAGATACGCAGTATTTT.

The V and J genes are TRBV7-9 and TRBJ1-5; D ambiguous. The CDR3 spans 16 residues. From germline, CDR1 is SEHNR and CDR2 FQNEAQ (reference sequence). Trimming left V 0 bases short and J 3 bases short, with 12 bases between. The CDR3 sequence is CASSLALTDLNQPQHF. CDR3 nucleotide sequence: TGTGCCAGCAGCTTAGCGCTTACAGACCTCAATCAGCCCCAGCATTTT.

The V gene is TRBV2, the J gene TRBJ2-3; 7 bases agree with TRBD1. The germline V gene has CDR1 SNHLY and CDR2 FYNNEI. The CDR3 runs to 17 residues. The trim removed 5 bases at V and 6 bases at J, leaving 17 bases unmatched. Here the CDR3 reads CASSPDRGGPYPDTQYF. The DNA for the CDR3 is TGTGCCAGCAGTCCCGACAGAGGGGGCCCCTACCCCGATACGCAGTATTTT.